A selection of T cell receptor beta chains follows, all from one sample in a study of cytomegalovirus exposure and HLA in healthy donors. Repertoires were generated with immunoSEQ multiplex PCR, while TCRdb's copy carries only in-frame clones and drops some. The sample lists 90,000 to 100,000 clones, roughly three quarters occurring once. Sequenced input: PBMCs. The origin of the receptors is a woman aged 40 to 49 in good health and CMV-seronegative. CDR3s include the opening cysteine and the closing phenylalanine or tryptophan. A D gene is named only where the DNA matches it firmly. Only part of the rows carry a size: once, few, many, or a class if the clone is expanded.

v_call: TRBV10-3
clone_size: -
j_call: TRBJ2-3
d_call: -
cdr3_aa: CAISVGVHVTDTQYF
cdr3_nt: TGTGCCATCAGTGTAGGGGTACATGTAACAGATACGCAGTATTTT

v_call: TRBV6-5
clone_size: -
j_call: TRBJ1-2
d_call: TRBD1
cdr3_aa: CASSLTGGFGYTF
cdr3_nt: TGTGCCAGCAGTTTGACAGGGGGCTTTGGCTACACCTTC

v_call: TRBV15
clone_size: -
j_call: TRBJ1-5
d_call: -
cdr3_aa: CATSRTLAAGNQPQHF
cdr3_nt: TGTGCCACCAGCAGAACATTAGCGGCGGGCAATCAGCCCCAGCATTTT

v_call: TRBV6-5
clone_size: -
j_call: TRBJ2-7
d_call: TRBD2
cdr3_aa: CASRSSGRLYEQYF
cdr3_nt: TGTGCCAGCAGATCGAGCGGGAGACTATACGAGCAGTACTTC

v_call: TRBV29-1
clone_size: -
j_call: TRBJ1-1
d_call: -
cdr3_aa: CSVAHGNTEAFF
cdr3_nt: TGCAGCGTCGCTCACGGGAACACTGAAGCTTTCTTT

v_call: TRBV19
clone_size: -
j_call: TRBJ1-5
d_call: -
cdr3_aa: CAGGLNQPQHF
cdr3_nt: TGTGCCGGGGGGTTGAATCAGCCCCAGCATTTT

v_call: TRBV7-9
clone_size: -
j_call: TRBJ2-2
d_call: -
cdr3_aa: CASSFRAENTGELFF
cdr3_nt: TGTGCCAGCAGCTTCCGTGCAGAGAACACCGGGGAGCTGTTTTTT

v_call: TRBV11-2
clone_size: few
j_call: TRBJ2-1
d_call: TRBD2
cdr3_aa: CASSLEPGLAGYNEQFF
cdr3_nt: TGTGCCAGCAGCTTGGAGCCGGGACTAGCGGGGTACAATGAGCAGTTCTTC

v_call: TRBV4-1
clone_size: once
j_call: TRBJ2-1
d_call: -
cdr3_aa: CASSQDVNSLSYNEQFF
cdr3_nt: TGCGCCAGCAGCCAAGATGTAAACAGCTTATCCTACAATGAGCAGTTCTTC

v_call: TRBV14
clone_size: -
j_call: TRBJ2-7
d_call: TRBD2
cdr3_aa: CASSRGGLRYYEQYF
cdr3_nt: TGTGCCAGCAGCCGGGGGGGACTTCGATATTACGAGCAGTACTTC

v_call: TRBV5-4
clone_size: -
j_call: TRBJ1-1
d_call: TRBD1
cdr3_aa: CASSRTGNTEAFF
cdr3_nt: TGTGCCAGCAGCCGGACAGGGAACACTGAAGCTTTCTTT

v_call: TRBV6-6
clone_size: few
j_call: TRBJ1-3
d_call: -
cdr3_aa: CASSYTGHSGNTIYF
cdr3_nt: TGTGCCAGCAGTTACACGGGTCACTCTGGAAACACCATATATTTT

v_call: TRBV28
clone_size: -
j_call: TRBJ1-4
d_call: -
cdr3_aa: CASSLTPEDYTEKLFF
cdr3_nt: TGTGCCAGCAGTTTAACTCCGGAGGACTATACCGAAAAACTGTTTTTT

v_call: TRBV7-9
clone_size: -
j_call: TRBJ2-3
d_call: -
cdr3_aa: CASSLTGDRDTQYF
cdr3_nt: TGTGCCAGCAGCTTAACAGGAGATCGAGATACGCAGTATTTT

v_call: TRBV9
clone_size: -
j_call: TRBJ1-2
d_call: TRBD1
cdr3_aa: CASQRDSPYGYTF
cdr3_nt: TGTGCCAGCCAACGGGACAGTCCCTATGGCTACACCTTC

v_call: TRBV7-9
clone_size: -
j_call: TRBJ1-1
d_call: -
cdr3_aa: CASSWGMNTEAFF
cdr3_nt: TGTGCCAGCAGCTGGGGCATGAACACTGAAGCTTTCTTT

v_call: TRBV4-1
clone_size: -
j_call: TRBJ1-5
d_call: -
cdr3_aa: CASSQDTGTHQPQHF
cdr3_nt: TGCGCCAGCAGCCAAGACACAGGCACCCATCAGCCCCAGCATTTT

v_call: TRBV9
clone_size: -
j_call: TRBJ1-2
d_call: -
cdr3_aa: CASSVDQVSIYGYTF
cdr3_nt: TGTGCCAGCAGCGTTGACCAGGTCTCGATCTATGGCTACACCTTC

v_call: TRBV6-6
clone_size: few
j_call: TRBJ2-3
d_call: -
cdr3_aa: CASRAGADTQYF
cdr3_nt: TGTGCCAGTAGAGCCGGGGCAGATACGCAGTATTTT

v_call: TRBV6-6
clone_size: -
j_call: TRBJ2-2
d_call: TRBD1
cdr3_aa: CASSSRGQRNTGELFF
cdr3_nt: TGTGCCAGCAGCTCAAGGGGACAGAGGAACACCGGGGAGCTGTTTTTT

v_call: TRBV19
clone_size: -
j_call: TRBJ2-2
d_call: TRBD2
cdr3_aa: CASSGAGGTNTGELFF
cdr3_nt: TGTGCCAGTAGTGGAGCGGGGGGGACGAACACCGGGGAGCTGTTTTTT

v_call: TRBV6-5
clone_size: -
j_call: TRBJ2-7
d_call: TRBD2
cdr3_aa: CASRTSGGAFYEQYF
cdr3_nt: TGTGCCAGCAGAACTAGCGGGGGGGCCTTCTACGAGCAGTACTTC

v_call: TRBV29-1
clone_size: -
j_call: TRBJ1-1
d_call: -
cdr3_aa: CSVLGGLNTEAFF
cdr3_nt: TGCAGCGTTCTGGGGGGATTGAACACTGAAGCTTTCTTT

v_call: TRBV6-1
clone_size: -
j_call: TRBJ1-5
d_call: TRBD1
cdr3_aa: CASSVQGKIFQPQHF
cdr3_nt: TGTGCCAGCAGTGTACAGGGGAAAATCTTTCAGCCCCAGCATTTT

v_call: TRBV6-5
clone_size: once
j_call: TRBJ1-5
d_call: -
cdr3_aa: CASSYSRTSMGPQHF
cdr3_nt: TGTGCCAGCAGTTATTCAAGGACTAGCATGGGTCCCCAGCATTTT

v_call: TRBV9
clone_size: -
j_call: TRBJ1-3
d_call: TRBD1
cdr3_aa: CASSDGQGGFDTIYF
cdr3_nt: TGTGCCAGCAGCGACGGACAGGGAGGGTTCGACACCATATATTTT

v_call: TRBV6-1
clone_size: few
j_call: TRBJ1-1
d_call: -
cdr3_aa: CASKLWQNTEAFF
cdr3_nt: TGTGCCAGCAAGTTGTGGCAGAACACTGAAGCTTTCTTT

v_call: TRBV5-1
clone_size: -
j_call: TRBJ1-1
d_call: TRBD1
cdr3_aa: CASSLMGTGTEAFF
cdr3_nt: TGCGCCAGCAGCTTGATGGGGACAGGGACTGAAGCTTTCTTT

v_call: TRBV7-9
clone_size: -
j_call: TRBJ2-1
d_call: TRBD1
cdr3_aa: CASAPGTGQYNEQFF
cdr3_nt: TGTGCCAGCGCACCCGGGACAGGACAATACAATGAGCAGTTCTTC

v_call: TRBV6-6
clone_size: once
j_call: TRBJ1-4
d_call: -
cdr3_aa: CASSYREPNEKLFF
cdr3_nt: TGTGCCAGCAGTTACAGGGAGCCTAATGAAAAACTGTTTTTT

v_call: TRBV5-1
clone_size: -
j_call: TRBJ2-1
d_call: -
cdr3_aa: CASSPGDSYNEQFF
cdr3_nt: TGCGCCAGCAGTCCCGGAGATTCCTACAATGAGCAGTTCTTC

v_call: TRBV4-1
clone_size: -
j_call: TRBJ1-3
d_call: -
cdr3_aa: CASSLDFYFGNTIYF
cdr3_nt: TGCGCCAGCAGCCTAGACTTCTACTTTGGAAACACCATATATTTT

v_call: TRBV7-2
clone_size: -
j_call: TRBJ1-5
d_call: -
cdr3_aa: CASSFKWGREGQPQHF
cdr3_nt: TGTGCCAGCAGCTTTAAATGGGGGCGCGAGGGTCAGCCCCAGCATTTT

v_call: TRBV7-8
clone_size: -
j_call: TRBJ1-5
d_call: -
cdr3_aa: CASSLSVGANNQPQHF
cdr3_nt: TGTGCCAGCAGCTTAAGTGTAGGGGCGAATAATCAGCCCCAGCATTTT

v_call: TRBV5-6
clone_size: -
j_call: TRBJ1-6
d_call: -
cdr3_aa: CASSLVGQQVSPLHF
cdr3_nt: TGTGCCAGCAGCTTGGTGGGGCAGCAGGTTTCACCCCTCCACTTT

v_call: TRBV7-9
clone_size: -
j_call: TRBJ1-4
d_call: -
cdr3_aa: CASSPHAIEEKLFF
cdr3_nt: TGTGCCAGCAGCCCCCATGCTATCGAGGAAAAACTGTTTTTT

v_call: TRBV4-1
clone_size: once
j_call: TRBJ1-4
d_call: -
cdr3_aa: CASSQVTMGLREKLFF
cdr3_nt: TGCGCCAGCAGCCAAGTGACAATGGGTTTGCGTGAAAAACTGTTTTTT

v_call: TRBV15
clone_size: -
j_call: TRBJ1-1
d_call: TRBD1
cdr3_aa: CATSSAGGSEAFF
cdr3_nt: TGTGCCACCAGCAGTGCAGGGGGGTCTGAAGCTTTCTTT

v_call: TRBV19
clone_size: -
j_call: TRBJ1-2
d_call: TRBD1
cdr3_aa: CASSIPETGNYGYTF
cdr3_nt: TGTGCCAGTAGTATACCGGAGACAGGGAACTATGGCTACACCTTC

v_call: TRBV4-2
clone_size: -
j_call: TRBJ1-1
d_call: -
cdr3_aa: CASSQVFNRGLIMNTEAFF
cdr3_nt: TGTGCCAGCAGCCAAGTATTTAATCGGGGGTTAATAATGAACACTGAAGCTTTCTTT

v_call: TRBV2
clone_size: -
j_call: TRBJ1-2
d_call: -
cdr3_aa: CASSEASSAGGYTF
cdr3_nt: TGTGCCAGCAGTGAAGCATCTAGTGCGGGTGGCTACACCTTC

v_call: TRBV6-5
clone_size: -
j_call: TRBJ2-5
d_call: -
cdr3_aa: CASKTPSTLRETQYF
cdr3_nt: TGTGCCAGCAAGACGCCTAGCACCCTTCGGGAGACCCAGTACTTC

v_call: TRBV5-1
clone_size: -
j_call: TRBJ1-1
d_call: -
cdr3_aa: CASSMDGKAFF
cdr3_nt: TGCGCCAGCAGTATGGACGGGAAAGCTTTCTTT

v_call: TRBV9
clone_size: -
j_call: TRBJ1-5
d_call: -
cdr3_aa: CASSVALLGGGVVSNQPQHF
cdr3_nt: TGTGCCAGCAGCGTAGCCCTTCTAGGGGGTGGGGTTGTCAGCAATCAGCCCCAGCATTTT

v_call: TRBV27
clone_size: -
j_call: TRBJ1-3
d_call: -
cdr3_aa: CASSSQGSSGNTIYF
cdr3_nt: TGTGCCAGCAGTTCACAGGGTAGCTCTGGAAACACCATATATTTT

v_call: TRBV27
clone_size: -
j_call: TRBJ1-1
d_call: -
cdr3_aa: CASSFYGNTEAFF
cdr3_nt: TGTGCCAGCAGTTTCTACGGGAACACTGAAGCTTTCTTT

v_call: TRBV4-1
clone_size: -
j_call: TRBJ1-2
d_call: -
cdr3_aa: CASSPPPGGYTF
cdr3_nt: TGCGCCAGCAGCCCCCCTCCGGGTGGCTACACCTTC

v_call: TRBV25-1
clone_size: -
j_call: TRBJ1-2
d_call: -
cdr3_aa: CASSPLRGGYTF
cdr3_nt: TGTGCCAGCAGCCCCCTGCGGGGGGGCTACACCTTC